This T cell receptor (beta chain) was identified during a study of pediatric ulcerative colitis. About the study: Disease was pancolitis in over 5 and left-sided in two, histology-confirmed. Study-wide results and limits: All ulcerative colitis patients, but no controls, carried a couple of rectal clonotypes.

Concerning this clone itself: Its antigen is unidentified.

Germline loops: CDR1 SGHTS, CDR2 YDEGEE. V lost 4 bases and J lost 3, with 17 bases in between. The CDR3 runs to 16 residues. Rectal tissue came from one to two pinch biopsies taken at colonoscopy. Profiling relied on immunoSEQ multiplex PCR, and the TCRdb table lists in-frame clones only, not all of them. The table shows 30,000 to 40,000 clones, with around 80% occurring only once. The sample was gut tissue. This chain links TRBV5-8 with TRBJ1-5; D possibly corresponds to TRBD1 (5 bases). This receptor was taken from a boy between 10 and 17 years old with mild ulcerative colitis. The CDR3 is CASSPPQGLVNQPQHF. DNA for the CDR3: TGTGCCAGCAGCCCTCCCCAGGGATTAGTCAATCAGCCCCAGCATTTT.